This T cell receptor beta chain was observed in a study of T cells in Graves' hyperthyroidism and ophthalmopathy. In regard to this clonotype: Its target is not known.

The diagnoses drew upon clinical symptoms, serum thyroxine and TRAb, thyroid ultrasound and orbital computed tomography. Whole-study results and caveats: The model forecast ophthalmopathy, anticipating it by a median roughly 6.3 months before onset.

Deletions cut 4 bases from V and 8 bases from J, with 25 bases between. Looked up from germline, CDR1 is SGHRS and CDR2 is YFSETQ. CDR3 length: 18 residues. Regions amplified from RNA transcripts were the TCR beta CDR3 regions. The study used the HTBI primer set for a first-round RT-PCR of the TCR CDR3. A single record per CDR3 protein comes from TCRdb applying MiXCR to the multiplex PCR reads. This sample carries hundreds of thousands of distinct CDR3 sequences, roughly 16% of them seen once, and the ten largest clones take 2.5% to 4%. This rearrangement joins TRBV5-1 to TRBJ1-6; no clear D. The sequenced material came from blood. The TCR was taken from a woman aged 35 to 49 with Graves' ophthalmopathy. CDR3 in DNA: TGCGCCAGCAGCCTGGACCGACTCCCCTCCCTGGGTGATTCACCCCTCCACTTT. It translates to CASSLDRLPSLGDSPLHF.